One sample yielded the 17 T cell receptor beta chains listed below, sequenced in a study of OX40 agonist ivuxolimab in advanced cancers. The protocol was immunoSEQ multiplex PCR, while the TCRdb copy is restricted to in-frame clones and leaves out a portion. The table lists more than 20,000 clones, around nine tenths of them singletons. The sequencing used CD4+ or CD8+ T cells sorted from blood, collected in a trial of the OX40 agonist ivuxolimab. The receptors originated from an adult with an advanced solid tumor such as melanoma, head and neck, liver or kidney cancer.

The chain joins TRBV6-5 to TRBJ2-5; D uncertain. The CDR3 has 10 residues. CDR1 and CDR2 (germline): MNHEY, SVGAGI. V was trimmed by 5 bases and J by 3 bases, leaving 1 base between them. The CDR3 bases are TGTGCCAGCAGTGAAGAGACCCAGTACTTC. Its protein is CASSEETQYF.

CDR3 nucleotide sequence: TGCGCCAGCAGCCGGGGACAGGGGCAAGAGACCCAGTACTTC. This translates into CASSRGQGQETQYF. The chain joins TRBV5-1 to TRBJ2-5, with TRBD1 matching 10 bases. This CDR3 region has 14 residues. V lost 4 bases to trimming and J lost 2 bases; unmatched junction nucleotides: 2. Per germline, CDR1 SGHRS and CDR2 YFSETQ. The full variable domain, with the rest looked up from reference TRBV5-1 and TRBJ2-5, is KAGVTQTPRYLIKTRGQQVTLSCSPISGHRSVSWYQQTPGQGLQFLFEYFSETQRNKGNFPGRFSGRQFSNSRSEMNVSTLELGDSALYLCASSRGQGQETQYFGPGTRLLVL.

The chain joins TRBV7-3 to TRBJ2-3; D is unresolved. The CDR3 consists of 13 residues. The germline CDR1 and CDR2 sequences are SGHTA and FQGTGA. V lost 5 bases and J 3 bases, leaving 9 bases between the germline ends. The CDR3 reads CASSGIGTDTQYF. CDR3 in DNA: TGTGCCAGCAGCGGCATCGGGACAGATACGCAGTATTTT.

The J gene is TRBJ2-7, the V gene TRBV11-1; 8 bases are a match to TRBD2. Per germline, CDR1 SGHAT and CDR2 FQDESV (reference sequence). V trimming: 1 base; J trimming: 0 bases; junction bases outside the gene matches: 11. The CDR3 loop spans 18 amino acids. The CDR3: CASSLGSAGGLSSYEQYF. CDR3 DNA: TGTGCCAGCAGCTTAGGGTCGGCGGGAGGCTTGAGCTCCTACGAGCAGTACTTC.

The V and J genes are TRBV7-6 and TRBJ2-7; the D is unclear. From germline, CDR1 is SGHVS and CDR2 FNYEAQ. This CDR3 comprises 14 residues. V lost 5 bases, J lost 5 bases, and 16 bases lay in between. The CDR3 nucleotides read TGTGCCAGCAGCATTTCCCGAGGATTCGACGAGCAGTACTTC. Translation gives CASSISRGFDEQYF.

The chain joins TRBV30 to TRBJ2-5; D gene ambiguous. Trimming pared 1 base from V and 6 bases from J, leaving 9 bases between. This CDR3 spans 12 amino acids. Per germline, CDR1 GTSNPN and CDR2 SVGIG (reference sequence). CDR3 in amino acids: CAWSEGSKTQYF. CDR3 bases: TGTGCCTGGAGTGAAGGGTCGAAGACCCAGTACTTC.

V usage is TRBV25-1 and J usage is TRBJ1-1; no firm D call. There are 12 residues in the CDR3. Germline V lookup: CDR1 MGHDK, CDR2 SYGVNS. Deletions cut 3 bases from V and 5 bases from J, with 7 bases between. The CDR3 nucleotides are TGTGCCAGCAGTGAGAGATATACTGAAGCTTTCTTT. Protein: CASSERYTEAFF.

This chain joins TRBV11-2 and TRBJ2-5, with 13 bases aligning to TRBD2. The CDR3 extends over 15 amino acids. Germline V gene sequence: CDR1 SGHAT, CDR2 FQNNGV. V dropped 4 bases and J dropped 4; count of bases not matched to a gene: 3. CDR3 amino acids: CASSWGLAGLETQYF. The DNA for the CDR3 is TGTGCCAGCAGCTGGGGACTAGCGGGACTAGAGACCCAGTACTTC.

V is TRBV7-3 and J is TRBJ1-5; tentatively, D is TRBD1 (5 bases). The CDR3 totals 14 residues. CDR1 is SGHTA and CDR2 is FQGTGA in the germline V gene. With 3 bases removed from V and 7 bases from J, the gap between germline ends came to 13 bases. CDR3 bases: TGTGCCAGCAGCTTGATGGGAGGGGACCAGCCCCAGCATTTT. Protein product: CASSLMGGDQPQHF.

J is TRBJ2-1 and V is TRBV28; 11 bases agree with TRBD2. Per the germline V gene, CDR1 is MDHEN and CDR2 is SYDVKM. The junction had 8 bases not matched to a gene; V was cut back by 5 bases and J by 8 bases. The CDR3 extends over 15 amino acids. DNA of the CDR3: TGTGCCAGCAGTGCGCTTAGCGGGAGGGCCTATGAGCAGTTCTTC. This gives the protein CASSALSGRAYEQFF. The full variable domain, rest sourced from reference TRBV28 and TRBJ2-1, is DVKVTQSSRYLVKRTGEKVFLECVQDMDHENMFWYRQDPGLGLRLIYFSYDVKMKEKGDIPEGYSVSREKKERFSLILESASTNQTSMYLCASSALSGRAYEQFFGPGTRLTVL.

This chain uses TRBV2 with TRBJ1-4, with TRBD1 matching 9 bases. Germline V CDR1 and CDR2: SNHLY, FYNNEI. Germline trimming cut 7 bases from V and 7 bases from J; bases unmatched to any gene: 4. This CDR3 has 13 amino acids. The CDR3 bases are TGTGCCAGCACGGGACAGGGATTTGAAAAACTGTTTTTT. Amino acid sequence: CASTGQGFEKLFF.

This clone has more than one count but fewer than ten. This chain joins TRBV7-3 and TRBJ1-5; D gene unclear. Germline CDR1 and CDR2: SGHTA and FQGTGA. The V and J ends lost 4 bases and 4 bases respectively, with 11 bases between them. The CDR3 runs to 14 residues. The CDR3 DNA is TGTGCCAGCAGCTCCGTGGGATCAAATCAGCCCCAGCATTTT. Amino acid sequence: CASSSVGSNQPQHF.

V gene TRBV4-3 combines with J gene TRBJ1-3, with unresolved D. Germline values: CDR1 LGHNA, CDR2 YSLEER. V lost 0 bases and J 0 bases, leaving 9 bases between the germline ends. CDR3 size: 16 residues. For the CDR3, the DNA is TGCGCCAGCAGCCAAGATCAAGAGAGCTCTGGAAACACCATATATTTT. This codes for CASSQDQESSGNTIYF.

The V and J genes are TRBV25-1 and TRBJ2-1, with D possibly TRBD1 on 5 matching bases. V was cut by 7 bases and J by 8 bases, with 18 bases left in between. The CDR3 runs to 14 residues. Germline-derived CDR1 and CDR2 are MGHDK and SYGVNS. The CDR3 sequence: CASTLGQGRHEQFF. CDR3 in DNA: TGTGCCAGCACCCTGGGGCAGGGTAGACATGAGCAGTTCTTC.

This chain joins TRBV7-2 and TRBJ2-3; the D gene is possibly TRBD1 (6 bases). The CDR3 has 14 amino acids. The V end lost 5 bases, the J end lost 5 bases, and 14 bases lay between the germline ends. Germline V gene sequence: CDR1 SGHTA, CDR2 FQGNSA. The CDR3 protein is CASSLTGSKDTQYF. In nucleotides, the CDR3 is TGTGCCAGCAGCCTAACAGGGTCAAAAGATACGCAGTATTTT.

The chain recombines TRBV30 with TRBJ2-7; D is perhaps TRBD1 (6 bases). Per the germline V gene, CDR1 is GTSNPN and CDR2 is SVGIG (reference sequence). This CDR3 contains 12 residues. Trimming removed 3 bases from V and 7 bases from J, with 13 bases in between. CDR3 sequence: CAWRDSGAEQYF. The CDR3 region has the DNA TGTGCCTGGAGGGACAGTGGGGCTGAGCAGTACTTC.

The chain uses TRBV30 and TRBJ2-3, with 9 positions matching TRBD2. The CDR3 has 15 amino acids. V was clipped by 8 bases and J by 5 bases; unmatched bases: 14. Germline V gene sequence: CDR1 GTSNPN, CDR2 SVGIG (reference sequence). The DNA of the CDR3 is TGTGCCGGAGGAGTAGCGGGAGTATTAGGAGATACGCAGTATTTT. Translating it yields CAGGVAGVLGDTQYF.